This T cell receptor (beta chain) emerged from a study of T cell repertoires in cytomegalovirus infection. Study-level points and caveats: HLA-C-restricted TCR beta clonotypes specific for CMV led the ex vivo response.

The table lists this clonotype with a few counts. No antigen is known for it. The germline V gene has CDR1 SGHRS and CDR2 YFSETQ. Trimming cost V 0 bases and J 3 bases, with 10 bases left between them. This CDR3 spans 15 amino acids. TCRdb passed the reads through MiXCR, listing each CDR3 protein once. The sample lists hundreds of thousands of distinct CDR3 sequences; roughly 10% were seen once. The source is a human donor in good health (CMV status not recorded). Some clones in this sample may be carry-over from other donors' samples. Sequenced material: PBMCs. V is TRBV5-1 and J is TRBJ2-1; D is perhaps TRBD1 (6 bases). The CDR3 spells CASSLEGVLYNEQFF. In DNA, the CDR3 is TGCGCCAGCAGCTTGGAGGGGGTGCTCTACAATGAGCAGTTCTTC.